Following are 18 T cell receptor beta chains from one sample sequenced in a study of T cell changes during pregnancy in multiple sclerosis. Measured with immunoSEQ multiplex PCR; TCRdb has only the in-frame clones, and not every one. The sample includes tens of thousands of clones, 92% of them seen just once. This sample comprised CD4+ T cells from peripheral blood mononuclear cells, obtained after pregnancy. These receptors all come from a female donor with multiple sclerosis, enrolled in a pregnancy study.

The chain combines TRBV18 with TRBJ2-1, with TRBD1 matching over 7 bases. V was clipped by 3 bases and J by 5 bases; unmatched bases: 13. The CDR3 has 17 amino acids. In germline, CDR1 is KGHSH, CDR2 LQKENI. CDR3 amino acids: CASSPRQGPLFDNEQFF. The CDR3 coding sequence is TGTGCCAGCTCACCGAGACAGGGACCCCTTTTCGACAATGAGCAGTTCTTC.

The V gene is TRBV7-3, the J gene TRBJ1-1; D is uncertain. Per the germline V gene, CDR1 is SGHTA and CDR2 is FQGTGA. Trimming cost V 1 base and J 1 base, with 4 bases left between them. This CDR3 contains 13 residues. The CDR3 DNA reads TGTGCCAGCAGCTTAAACAGGAACACTGAAGCTTTCTTT. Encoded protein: CASSLNRNTEAFF.

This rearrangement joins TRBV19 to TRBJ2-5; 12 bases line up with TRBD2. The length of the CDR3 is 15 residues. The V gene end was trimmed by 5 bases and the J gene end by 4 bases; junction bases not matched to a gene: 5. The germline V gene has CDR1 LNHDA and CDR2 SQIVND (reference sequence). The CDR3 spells CASSPPGLAGETQYF. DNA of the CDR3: TGTGCCAGTAGTCCACCGGGACTAGCGGGAGAGACCCAGTACTTC.

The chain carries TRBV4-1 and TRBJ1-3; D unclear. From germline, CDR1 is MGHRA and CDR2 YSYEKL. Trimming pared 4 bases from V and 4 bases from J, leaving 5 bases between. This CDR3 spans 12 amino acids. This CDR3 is CASSPQGNTIYF. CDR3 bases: TGCGCCAGCAGCCCTCAGGGAAACACCATATATTTT.

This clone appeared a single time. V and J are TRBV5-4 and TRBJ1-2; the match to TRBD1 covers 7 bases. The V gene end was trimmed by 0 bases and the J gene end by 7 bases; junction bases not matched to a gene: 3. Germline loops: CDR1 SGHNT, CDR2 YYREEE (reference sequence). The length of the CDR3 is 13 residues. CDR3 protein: CASSLDRGLGYTF. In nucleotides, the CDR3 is TGTGCCAGCAGCTTGGACAGGGGTCTTGGCTACACCTTC.

CDR3 loop: CASSRGGPGETQYF. Written as DNA, the CDR3 is TGTGCCAGCAGCCGAGGGGGTCCGGGAGAGACCCAGTACTTC. The rearrangement joins TRBV11-3 to TRBJ2-5, with a weak D call TRBD1 (6 bases). Germline lookup yields CDR1 SGHNT and CDR2 YENEEA. Trimming took 5 bases from V and 4 from J, leaving 14 bases between them. This CDR3 comprises 14 residues.

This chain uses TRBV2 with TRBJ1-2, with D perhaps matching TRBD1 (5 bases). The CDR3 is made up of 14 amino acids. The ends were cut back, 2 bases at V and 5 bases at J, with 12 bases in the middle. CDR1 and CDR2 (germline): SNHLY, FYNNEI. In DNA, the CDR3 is TGTGCCAGCAGTGAACCCCAGGGACTATATGGCTACACCTTC. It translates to CASSEPQGLYGYTF.

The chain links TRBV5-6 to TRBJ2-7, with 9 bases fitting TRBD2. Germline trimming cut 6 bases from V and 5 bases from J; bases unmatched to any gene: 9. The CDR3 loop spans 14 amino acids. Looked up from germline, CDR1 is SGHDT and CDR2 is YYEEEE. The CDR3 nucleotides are TGTGCCAGCACCTTAGCGGGAGTAATGAACGAGCAGTACTTC. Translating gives CASTLAGVMNEQYF.

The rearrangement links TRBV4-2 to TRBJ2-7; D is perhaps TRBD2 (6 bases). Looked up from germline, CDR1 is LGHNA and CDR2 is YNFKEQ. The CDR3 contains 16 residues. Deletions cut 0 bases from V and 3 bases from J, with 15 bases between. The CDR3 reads CASSQENDGSGYEQYF. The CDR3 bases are TGTGCCAGCAGCCAAGAGAATGATGGTAGCGGCTACGAGCAGTACTTC.

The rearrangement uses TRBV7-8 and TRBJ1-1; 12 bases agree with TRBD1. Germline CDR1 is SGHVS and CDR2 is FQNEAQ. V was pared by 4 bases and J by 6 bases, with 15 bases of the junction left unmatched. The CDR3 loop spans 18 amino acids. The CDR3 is CASSSRRRDRGPGAEAFF. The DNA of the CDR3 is TGTGCCAGCAGCTCTAGGCGCCGGGACAGGGGGCCGGGGGCTGAAGCTTTCTTT.

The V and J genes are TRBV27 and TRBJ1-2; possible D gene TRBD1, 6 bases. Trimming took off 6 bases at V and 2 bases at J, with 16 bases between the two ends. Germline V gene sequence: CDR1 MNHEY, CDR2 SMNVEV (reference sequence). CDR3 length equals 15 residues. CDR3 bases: TGTGCCAGCAGATCACAGGGTTCAGGGAACTATGGCTACACCTTC. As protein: CASRSQGSGNYGYTF.

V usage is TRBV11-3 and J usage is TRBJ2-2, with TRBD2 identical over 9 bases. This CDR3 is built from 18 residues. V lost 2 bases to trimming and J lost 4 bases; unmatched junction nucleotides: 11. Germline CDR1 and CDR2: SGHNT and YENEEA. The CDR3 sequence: CASSLLAGGSFGTGELFF. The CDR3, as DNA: TGTGCCAGCAGCTTACTTGCGGGGGGGAGCTTTGGCACCGGGGAGCTGTTTTTT. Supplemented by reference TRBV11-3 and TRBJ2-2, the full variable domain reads EAGVVQSPRYKIIEKKQPVAFWCNPISGHNTLYWYLQNLGQGPELLIRYENEEAVDDSQLPKDRFSAERLKGVDSTLKIQPAELGDSAVYLCASSLLAGGSFGTGELFFGEGSRLTVL.

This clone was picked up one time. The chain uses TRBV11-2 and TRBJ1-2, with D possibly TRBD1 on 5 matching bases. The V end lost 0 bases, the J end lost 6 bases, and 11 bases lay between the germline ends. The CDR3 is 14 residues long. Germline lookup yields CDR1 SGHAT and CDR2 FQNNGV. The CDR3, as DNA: TGTGCCAGCAGCTTAGATCGGACAACGGATGGCTACACCTTC. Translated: CASSLDRTTDGYTF. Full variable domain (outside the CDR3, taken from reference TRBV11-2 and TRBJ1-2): EAGVAQSPRYKIIEKRQSVAFWCNPISGHATLYWYQQILGQGPKLLIQFQNNGVVDDSQLPKDRFSAERLKGVDSTLKIQPAKLEDSAVYLCASSLDRTTDGYTFGSGTRLTVV.

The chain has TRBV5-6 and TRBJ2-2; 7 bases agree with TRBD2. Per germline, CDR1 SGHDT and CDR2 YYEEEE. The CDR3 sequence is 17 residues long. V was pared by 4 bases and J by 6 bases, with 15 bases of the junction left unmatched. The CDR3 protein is CASSDFGGSRYSGELFF. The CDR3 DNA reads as TGTGCCAGCAGCGACTTCGGGGGGTCTCGTTATTCCGGGGAGCTGTTTTTT.

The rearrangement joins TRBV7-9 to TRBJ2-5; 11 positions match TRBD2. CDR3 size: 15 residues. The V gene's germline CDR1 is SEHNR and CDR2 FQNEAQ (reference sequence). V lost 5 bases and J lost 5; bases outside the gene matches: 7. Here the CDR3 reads CASSPTSGRRETQYF. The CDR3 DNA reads TGTGCCAGCAGCCCTACTAGCGGGAGAAGGGAGACCCAGTACTTC. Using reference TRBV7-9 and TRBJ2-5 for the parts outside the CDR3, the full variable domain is DTGVSQNPRHKITKRGQNVTFRCDPISEHNRLYWYRQTLGQGPEFLTYFQNEAQLEKSRLLSDRFSAERPKGSFSTLEIQRTEQGDSAMYLCASSPTSGRRETQYFGPGTRLLVL.

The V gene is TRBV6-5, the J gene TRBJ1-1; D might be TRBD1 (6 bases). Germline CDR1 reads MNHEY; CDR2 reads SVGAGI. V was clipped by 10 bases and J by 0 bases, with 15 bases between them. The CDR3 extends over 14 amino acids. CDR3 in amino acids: CATQGGALNTEAFF. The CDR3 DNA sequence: TGTGCCACTCAAGGGGGGGCCTTGAACACTGAAGCTTTCTTT.

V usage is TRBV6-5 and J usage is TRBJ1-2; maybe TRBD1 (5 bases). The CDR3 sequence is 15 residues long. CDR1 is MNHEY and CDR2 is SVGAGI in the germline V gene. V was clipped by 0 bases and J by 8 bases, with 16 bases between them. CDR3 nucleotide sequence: TGTGCCAGCAGTTACTCGTCAGGGTCCCTCGGGGGCTACACCTTC. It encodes CASSYSSGSLGGYTF.

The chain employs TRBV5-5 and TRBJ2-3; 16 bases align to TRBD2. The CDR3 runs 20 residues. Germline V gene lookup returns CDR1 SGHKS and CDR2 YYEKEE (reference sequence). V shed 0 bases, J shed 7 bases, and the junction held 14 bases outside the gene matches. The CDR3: CASSLVGTSGRARSINTQYF. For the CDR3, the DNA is TGTGCCAGCAGCTTGGTAGGGACTAGCGGGAGGGCCCGGAGTATAAATACGCAGTATTTT.